The 30 T cell receptor beta chains reported below all come from one sample, sequenced in a study of spatial heterogeneity in lung cancer. Study results and caveats: Counts of expanded intratumoral alpha and beta TCRs tracked tumor mutation counts.

TCRdb re-derived calls from the 5' RACE reads in MiXCR, one entry per CDR3 protein. The sample lists around 11,000 distinct CDR3 sequences, approximately 8% occurring once. Described time point: sample taken at primary tumor resection. The antigens for these receptors are not known. Sequencing was performed on lung tumor tissue, taken at surgery. Receptors were obtained from a female donor with early-stage non-small cell lung cancer.

The V and J genes are TRBV14 and TRBJ1-2; 7 bases align to TRBD1. The CDR3 loop spans 17 amino acids. The trim removed 0 bases at V and 1 base at J, leaving 8 bases unmatched. Germline lookup yields CDR1 SGHDN and CDR2 FVKESK. CDR3 DNA sequence: TGTGCCAGCAGCCAAGATGCGACAGGGCCTGGTAACTATGGCTACACCTTC. It translates to CASSQDATGPGNYGYTF.

V gene TRBV5-1 combines with J gene TRBJ2-5; D is possibly TRBD1 or TRBD2 (6 bases each). The CDR3 is made up of 13 amino acids. The ends were cut back, 4 bases at V and 5 bases at J, with 12 bases in the middle. Germline-derived CDR1 and CDR2 are SGHRS and YFSETQ. The CDR3 nucleotides read TGCGCCAGCAGCGAGGGGGGAGCGGAGACCCAGTACTTC. Its translation is CASSEGGAETQYF. Variable domain in full (rest from reference TRBV5-1 and TRBJ2-5): KAGVTQTPRYLIKTRGQQVTLSCSPISGHRSVSWYQQTPGQGLQFLFEYFSETQRNKGNFPGRFSGRQFSNSRSEMNVSTLELGDSALYLCASSEGGAETQYFGPGTRLLVL.

This clonotype appeared a few times. The rearrangement uses TRBV6-2 or TRBV6-3 and TRBJ2-7; D call uncertain. The CDR3 spans 13 residues. CDR1 MNHEY and CDR2 SVGEGT come from the germline V gene. With 5 bases removed from V and 4 bases from J, the gap between germline ends came to 12 bases. CDR3 nucleotides: TGTGCCAGCAGTCGCCACGTCCAATACGAGCAGTACTTC. It yields the protein CASSRHVQYEQYF.

The chain carries TRBV3-1 and TRBJ1-1; tentatively, D is TRBD1 (5 bases). CDR3 length: 14 amino acids. CDR1 LGHDT and CDR2 YNNKEL come from the germline V gene (reference sequence). The V end was cut by 2 bases, the J end by 9 bases, with 16 bases between. CDR3 protein: CASSQPGDSYQAFF. CDR3 sequence (DNA): TGTGCCAGCAGCCAACCTGGAGACAGTTACCAAGCTTTCTTT. Filled out from reference TRBV3-1 and TRBJ1-1, the complete variable domain reads DTAVSQTPKYLVTQMGNDKSIKCEQNLGHDTMYWYKQDSKKFLKIMFSYNNKELIINETVPNRFSPKSPDKAHLNLHINSLELGDSAVYFCASSQPGDSYQAFFGQGTRLTVV.

This clonotype was counted a few times. V and J are TRBV6-5 and TRBJ1-1; 8 bases are shared with TRBD1. Germline CDR1 and CDR2: MNHEY and SVGAGI. CDR3 size: 14 residues. This chain's CDR3 is CGVGAGGLNTEAFF. The CDR3 DNA follows: TGTGGGGTAGGGGCAGGGGGCCTGAACACTGAAGCTTTCTTT.

In its sample, this clonotype was seen many times. Compared with germline, one end of the junction differs, possibly owing to a read error. V gene TRBV2 combines with J gene TRBJ1-2; D remains ambiguous. This CDR3 region has 13 residues. CDR1 SNHLY and CDR2 FYNNEI come from the germline V gene. CDR3 loop: CASREEVGYGYTF. In DNA, the CDR3 is TGTGCCAGCAGGGAAGAAGTCGGCTATGGCTACACCTTC.

This clonotype was recorded many times. V and J are TRBV10-3 and TRBJ1-1; D remains unclear. There are 11 residues in the CDR3. Trimming left V 7 bases short and J 8 bases short, with 11 bases between. CDR1 and CDR2 (germline): ENHRY, SYGVKD. CDR3 in amino acids: CAIMRTGEAFF. Written as DNA, the CDR3 is TGTGCCATCATGAGAACGGGAGAAGCTTTCTTT.

This clonotype is large. This sequence joins TRBV9 and TRBJ1-3; possible D gene TRBD1, 5 bases. Germline assignment: CDR1 SGDLS and CDR2 YYNGEE. The germline V and J ends were trimmed by 4 bases and 2 bases, with 19 bases remaining between them. The CDR3 runs to 17 residues. This chain's CDR3 is CASSLPAGGTAGNTIYF. CDR3 nucleotides: TGTGCCAGCAGCTTACCCGCGGGGGGTACTGCTGGAAACACCATATATTTT.

This clonotype was seen at least ten times. This rearrangement joins TRBV20-1 to TRBJ2-7, with 7 bases aligning to TRBD1. The CDR3 runs to 14 residues. J was trimmed by 0 bases and V by 6 bases; bases with no gene match: 8. Germline V CDR1 and CDR2: DFQATT, SNEGSKA (reference sequence). The CDR3 loop is CSADGWDSSYEQYF. CDR3 bases: TGCAGTGCCGACGGGTGGGACAGCTCCTACGAGCAGTACTTC.

This clonotype qualifies as medium-sized. The chain combines TRBV6-6 with TRBJ2-5, with D perhaps matching TRBD2 (5 bases). The CDR3 sequence is 13 residues long. The V gene's germline CDR1 is MNHNY and CDR2 SVGAGI (reference sequence). V dropped 1 base and J dropped 5 bases, with 8 bases sitting between them. CDR3 bases: TGTGCCAGCAGTTACTATCGAGGGGAGACCCAGTACTTC. This codes for CASSYYRGETQYF.

This clonotype was seen many times. J is TRBJ1-5 and V is TRBV2, with D tentatively TRBD1 (5 bases). Germline CDR1 SNHLY, CDR2 FYNNEI. This CDR3 region has 12 residues. V lost 3 bases and J lost 5, with 5 bases in between. CDR3 coding DNA: TGTGCCAGCAGTGACAGGGATCAGCCCCAGCATTTT. Protein product: CASSDRDQPQHF.

This clonotype was seen repeatedly, ten times or more. The chain couples TRBV20-1 to TRBJ1-2; no clear D. CDR1 is DFQATT, CDR2 SNEGSKA, per germline (reference sequence). V was clipped by 3 bases and J by 8 bases, with 13 bases between them. The CDR3 runs to 12 residues. The CDR3 DNA reads as TGCAGTGCTAGCGGGCAGGTCGGCGGCTACACCTTC. Its protein is CSASGQVGGYTF.

The table lists this clonotype with many counts. This chain connects TRBV28 to TRBJ2-7; D perhaps matches TRBD1 (5 bases). Germline V gene lookup returns CDR1 MDHEN and CDR2 SYDVKM. The CDR3 length is 15 residues. V dropped 4 bases and J dropped 6 bases, with 19 bases sitting between them. CDR3 in DNA: TGTGCCAGCAGTTCCCATGGGCAGGGAAAGGTCGAGCAGTACTTC. Amino acid sequence: CASSSHGQGKVEQYF.

This clonotype was observed at least ten times. This rearrangement joins TRBV5-6 to TRBJ2-5; 8 bases agree with TRBD1. The germline gives CDR1 SGHDT, CDR2 YYEEEE. This CDR3 has 16 residues. The J segment lost 5 bases and the V segment lost 2 bases, leaving 11 bases of the junction unmatched. CDR3: CASSLRQGKGLETQYF. The CDR3 bases are TGTGCCAGCAGCTTAAGACAGGGGAAGGGCCTTGAGACCCAGTACTTC. Complete variable domain (other parts from reference TRBV5-6 and TRBJ2-5): DAGVTQSPTHLIKTRGQQVTLRCSPKSGHDTVSWYQQALGQGPQFIFQYYEEEERQRGNFPDRFSGHQFPNYSSELNVNALLLGDSALYLCASSLRQGKGLETQYFGPGTRLLVL.

This clonotype showed up many times. The chain has TRBV25-1 and TRBJ1-4; TRBD1 is a possible D gene (6 bases). This CDR3 is built from 15 residues. Germline lookup yields CDR1 MGHDK and CDR2 SYGVNS. Trimming took 5 bases from V and 7 from J, leaving 17 bases between them. DNA of the CDR3: TGTGCCAGCAGTCCGCACGAGGGAGGGGGTGAAAAACTGTTTTTT. Encoded protein: CASSPHEGGGEKLFF.

This clonotype was seen repeatedly, ten times or more. The rearrangement uses TRBV6-1 and TRBJ1-3, with TRBD1 matching 7 bases. Germline V lookup: CDR1 MNHNS, CDR2 SASEGT. V shed 7 bases and J 6 bases; nucleotides not matched to a gene: 12. The CDR3 covers 15 residues. CDR3 bases: TGTGCCAGCACTCAGGGGGGCACAACTTCAAACACCATATATTTT. It codes for CASTQGGTTSNTIYF.

This chain joins TRBV5-5 and TRBJ1-2, with D unresolved. Germline CDR1 SGHKS, CDR2 YYEKEE (reference sequence). This CDR3 is 13 amino acids long. The germline V and J ends were trimmed by 3 bases and 2 bases, with 8 bases remaining between them. CDR3 DNA: TGTGCCAGCAGCTCCGGGATAAACTATGGCTACACCTTC. Protein: CASSSGINYGYTF.

This clonotype showed up many times. V is TRBV3-1 and J is TRBJ1-3; D uncertain. The CDR3 has 14 residues. CDR1 LGHDT and CDR2 YNNKEL come from the germline V gene (reference sequence). Trimming shortened V by 1 base and J by 2 bases, and 6 bases separated the two germline ends. CDR3 in DNA: TGTGCCAGCAGCCAAGCAGGCCCTGGAAACACCATATATTTT. Translating gives CASSQAGPGNTIYF.

This clonotype has a handful of counts. The chain links TRBV5-1 to TRBJ2-7; a possible D gene is TRBD2 (6 bases). The V end lost 0 bases, the J end lost 5 bases, and 12 bases lay between the germline ends. The length of the CDR3 is 14 residues. Germline V gene lookup returns CDR1 SGHRS and CDR2 YFSETQ. The CDR3 protein is CASSLGPGGDEQYF. The CDR3 DNA reads as TGCGCCAGCAGCTTGGGGCCGGGCGGGGACGAGCAGTACTTC.

By proportion, this clonotype is medium-sized. V is TRBV3-1 and J is TRBJ1-3, with a weak D call TRBD1 (6 bases). This CDR3 comprises 16 residues. Trimming stripped 2 bases from V and 1 base from J, with 12 bases between. Germline CDR1 is LGHDT and CDR2 is YNNKEL (reference sequence). In DNA, the CDR3 is TGTGCCAGCAGCCAAATACAGGGTGTTTCTGGAAACACCATATATTTT. Translation: CASSQIQGVSGNTIYF.

Within the sample, this clonotype is medium-sized (0.01 to 0.1%). V is TRBV28 and J is TRBJ1-4, with a weak D call TRBD1 (5 bases). Germline V lookup: CDR1 MDHEN, CDR2 SYDVKM. V shed 4 bases and J shed 6 bases, with 15 bases lying between them. The CDR3 covers 15 residues. CDR3 nucleotides: TGTGCCAGCAGTTCCGGGACTGGGCCAGATGAAAAACTGTTTTTT. Translation: CASSSGTGPDEKLFF.

This clonotype was recorded many times. The rearrangement joins TRBV15 to TRBJ1-1, with D possibly TRBD1 on 5 matching bases. Germline values: CDR1 LNHNV, CDR2 YYDKDF (reference sequence). The CDR3 covers 13 residues. V was clipped by 0 bases and J by 8 bases, with 10 bases between them. The CDR3 DNA reads as TGTGCCACCAGCAGAGATCCCCCAGGGGAAGCTTTCTTT. Encoded protein: CATSRDPPGEAFF.

This clonotype was detected many times. The chain uses TRBV12-3 or TRBV12-4 and TRBJ1-1, with D possibly being TRBD1 (6 bases). Trimming shortened V by 4 bases and J by 7 bases, and 10 bases separated the two germline ends. The CDR3 is made up of 12 amino acids. The CDR3 DNA reads TGTGCCAGCAGTTCTCGACAGGTTGAAGCTTTCTTT. This encodes CASSSRQVEAFF.

The table lists this clonotype with many counts. The genes are TRBV28 and TRBJ2-3, with D possibly being TRBD2 (5 bases). The V end was cut by 3 bases, the J end by 3 bases, with 10 bases between. CDR3 length: 14 residues. Germline V gene lookup returns CDR1 MDHEN and CDR2 SYDVKM. DNA of the CDR3: TGTGCCAGCAGTTTTCTAGCTGGTACAGATACGCAGTATTTT. This encodes CASSFLAGTDTQYF. Full variable domain (remainder filled in from reference TRBV28 and TRBJ2-3): DVKVTQSSRYLVKRTGEKVFLECVQDMDHENMFWYRQDPGLGLRLIYFSYDVKMKEKGDIPEGYSVSREKKERFSLILESASTNQTSMYLCASSFLAGTDTQYFGPGTRLTVL.

The table lists this clonotype with many counts. The V and J genes are TRBV6-5 and TRBJ2-5; D possibly corresponds to TRBD1 (6 bases). Germline loops: CDR1 MNHEY, CDR2 SVGAGI. V lost 6 bases and J lost 5, with 19 bases in between. The CDR3 is 15 amino acids. CDR3 in amino acids: CASSRQGRGWETQYF. The CDR3 DNA is TGTGCCAGCAGCCGCCAGGGGCGCGGTTGGGAGACCCAGTACTTC.

This clonotype was picked up many times. The V call is TRBV12-3 or TRBV12-4, the J call TRBJ2-5; D gene unclear. V lost 6 bases and J lost 1, with 6 bases in between. CDR3 length: 12 residues. The DNA of the CDR3 is TGTGCCAGCAGCCGGGCCCAAGAGACCCAGTACTTC. It codes for CASSRAQETQYF.

This clonotype was recorded a few times. V usage is TRBV9 and J usage is TRBJ1-1; D is possibly TRBD1 (5 bases). Trimming took off 3 bases at V and 0 bases at J, with 9 bases between the two ends. Germline V gene lookup returns CDR1 SGDLS and CDR2 YYNGEE. The CDR3 is 14 residues long. In DNA form, the CDR3 reads TGTGCCAGCAGCGCGACAGCCATGAACACTGAAGCTTTCTTT. It yields the protein CASSATAMNTEAFF.

This clonotype was recorded at least ten times. Here the CDR3 DNA reads TGTGCCAGCTCACCGGGACAGTACTACGAGCAGTACTTC. The encoded protein is CASSPGQYYEQYF. This chain uses TRBV18 with TRBJ2-7; 7 bases agree with TRBD1. The germline CDR1 and CDR2 sequences are KGHSH and LQKENI. The J segment lost 3 bases and the V segment lost 3 bases, leaving 2 bases of the junction unmatched. This CDR3 has 13 amino acids.

This clonotype was counted many times. V is TRBV7-2 and J is TRBJ1-2; TRBD1 matches 9 bases. The CDR3 covers 14 residues. Trimming took 0 bases from V and 7 from J; bases not matched to a gene: 3. Germline CDR1 and CDR2: SGHTA and FQGNSA. In nucleotides, the CDR3 is TGTGCCAGCAGCTTAGCCACAGGGGGCGGTGGCTACACCTTC. As protein: CASSLATGGGGYTF.

This clonotype was seen ten or more times. The chain has TRBV20-1 and TRBJ1-5; a possible D gene is TRBD1 (6 bases). This CDR3 region has 16 residues. Germline V gene data show CDR1 as DFQATT and CDR2 as SNEGSKA (reference sequence). Trimming removed 3 bases from V and 3 bases from J, with 18 bases in between. The CDR3 protein is CSASGTGWSSNQPQHF. CDR3 nucleotides: TGCAGTGCTAGCGGAACAGGGTGGAGCTCCAATCAGCCCCAGCATTTT.